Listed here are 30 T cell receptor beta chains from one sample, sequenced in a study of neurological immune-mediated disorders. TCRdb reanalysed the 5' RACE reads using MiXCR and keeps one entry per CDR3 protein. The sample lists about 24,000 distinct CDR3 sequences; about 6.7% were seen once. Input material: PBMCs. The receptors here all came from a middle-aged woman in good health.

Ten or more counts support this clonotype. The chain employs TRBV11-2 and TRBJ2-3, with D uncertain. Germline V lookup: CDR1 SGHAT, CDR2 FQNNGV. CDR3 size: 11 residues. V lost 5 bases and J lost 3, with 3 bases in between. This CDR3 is CASSRTDTQYF. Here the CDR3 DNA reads TGTGCCAGCAGCCGGACAGATACGCAGTATTTT.

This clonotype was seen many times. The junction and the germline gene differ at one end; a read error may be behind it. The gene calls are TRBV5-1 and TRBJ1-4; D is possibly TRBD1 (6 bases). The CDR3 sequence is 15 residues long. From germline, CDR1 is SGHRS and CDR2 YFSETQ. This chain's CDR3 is CASSLVGQPNEKLFF. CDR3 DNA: TGCGCCAGCAGCTTGGTAGGACAGCCTAACGAAAAACTGTTTTTT.

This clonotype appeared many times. The CDR3 DNA follows: TGCGCCAGCAGCTTGACTAGCGGGAGTTGGAACGAGCAGTACTTC. Residues: CASSLTSGSWNEQYF. The V and J genes are TRBV5-1 and TRBJ2-7; 11 bases match TRBD2. From germline, CDR1 is SGHRS and CDR2 YFSETQ. The CDR3 has 15 amino acids. Unmatched junction bases numbered 5, after V lost 1 base and J lost 5 bases.

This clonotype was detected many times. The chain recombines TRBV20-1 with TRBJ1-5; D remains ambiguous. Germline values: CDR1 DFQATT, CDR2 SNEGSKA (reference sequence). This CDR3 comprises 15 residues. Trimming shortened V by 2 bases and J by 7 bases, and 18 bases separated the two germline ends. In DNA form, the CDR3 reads TGCAGTGCTAGAAGAATGGATTTGGCCGCGCAGCCCCAGCATTTT. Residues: CSARRMDLAAQPQHF.

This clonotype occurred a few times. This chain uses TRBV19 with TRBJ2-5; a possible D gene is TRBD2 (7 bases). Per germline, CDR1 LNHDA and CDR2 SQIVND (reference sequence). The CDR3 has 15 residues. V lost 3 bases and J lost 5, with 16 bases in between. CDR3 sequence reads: CASSISGGLGETQYF. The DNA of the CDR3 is TGTGCCAGTAGTATTTCCGGGGGGCTGGGGGAGACCCAGTACTTC.

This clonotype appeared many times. CDR3 sequence: CASSLRLAGGETQYF. The CDR3 coding sequence is TGTGCCAGCAGCTTACGATTAGCGGGAGGAGAGACCCAGTACTTC. This chain connects TRBV7-9 to TRBJ2-5; 10 nucleotides line up with TRBD2. Trimming at V came to 2 bases and at J to 4 bases, leaving 4 bases not matched to a gene. The CDR3 length is 15 residues. Per germline, CDR1 SEHNR and CDR2 FQNEAQ (reference sequence).

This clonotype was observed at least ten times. Here the CDR3 reads CASTLGASGSYNEQFF. CDR3 nucleotide sequence: TGTGCCAGCACCCTGGGAGCTAGCGGGAGCTACAATGAGCAGTTCTTC. V and J are TRBV7-9 and TRBJ2-1, with TRBD2 matching 10 bases. V gave up 7 bases and J gave up 3 bases; unmatched junction bases: 9. CDR3 length: 16 residues. Germline V lookup: CDR1 SEHNR, CDR2 FQNEAQ (reference sequence). Together with reference TRBV7-9 and TRBJ2-1, the CDR3 gives the full variable domain: DTGVSQNPRHKITKRGQNVTFRCDPISEHNRLYWYRQTLGQGPEFLTYFQNEAQLEKSRLLSDRFSAERPKGSFSTLEIQRTEQGDSAMYLCASTLGASGSYNEQFFGPGTRLTVL.

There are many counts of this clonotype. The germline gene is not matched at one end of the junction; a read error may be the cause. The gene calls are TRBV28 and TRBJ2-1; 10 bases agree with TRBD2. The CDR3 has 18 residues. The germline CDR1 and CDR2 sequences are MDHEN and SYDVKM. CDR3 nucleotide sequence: TGTGCCAGTAGTTTGGCACTAGCGGGACCAAGCTCTTACAATGAGCAGTTCTTC. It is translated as CASSLALAGPSSYNEQFF.

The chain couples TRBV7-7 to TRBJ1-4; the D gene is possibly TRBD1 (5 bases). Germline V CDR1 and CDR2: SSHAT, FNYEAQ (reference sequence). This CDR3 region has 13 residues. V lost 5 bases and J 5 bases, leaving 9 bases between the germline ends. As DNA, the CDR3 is TGTGCCAGCAGCCTCGACAGAAATGAAAAACTGTTTTTT. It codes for CASSLDRNEKLFF.

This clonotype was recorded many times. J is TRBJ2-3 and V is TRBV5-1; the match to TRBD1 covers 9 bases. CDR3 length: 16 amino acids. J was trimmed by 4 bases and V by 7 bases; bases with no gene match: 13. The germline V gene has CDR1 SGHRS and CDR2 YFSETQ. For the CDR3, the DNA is TGCGCCAGCTCCCCATTCGAGACAGGGGGATCAGATACGCAGTATTTT. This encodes CASSPFETGGSDTQYF. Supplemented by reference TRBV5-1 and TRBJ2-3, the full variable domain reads KAGVTQTPRYLIKTRGQQVTLSCSPISGHRSVSWYQQTPGQGLQFLFEYFSETQRNKGNFPGRFSGRQFSNSRSEMNVSTLELGDSALYLCASSPFETGGSDTQYFGPGTRLTVL.

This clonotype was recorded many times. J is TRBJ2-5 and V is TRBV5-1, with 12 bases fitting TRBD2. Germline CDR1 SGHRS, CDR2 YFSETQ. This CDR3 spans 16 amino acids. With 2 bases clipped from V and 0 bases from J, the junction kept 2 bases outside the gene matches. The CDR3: CASSLRLAGDQETQYF. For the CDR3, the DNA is TGCGCCAGCAGCTTAAGACTAGCGGGGGACCAAGAGACCCAGTACTTC.

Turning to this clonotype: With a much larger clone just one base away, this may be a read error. The CDR3 DNA is TGCAGTCCCCTCTGGGCGGGGGCCGGGGGGACCAAGTACTTC. Its protein product is CSPLWAGAGGTKYF. The chain recombines TRBV20-1 with TRBJ2-5, with D possibly matching TRBD2 (7 bases). This CDR3 spans 14 amino acids. Germline V gives CDR1 DFQATT, CDR2 SNEGSKA (reference sequence).

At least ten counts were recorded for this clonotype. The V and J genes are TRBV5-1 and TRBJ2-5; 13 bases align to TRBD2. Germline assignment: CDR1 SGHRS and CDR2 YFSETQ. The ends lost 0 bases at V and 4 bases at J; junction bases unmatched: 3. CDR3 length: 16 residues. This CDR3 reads CASSLVGLAGIETQYF. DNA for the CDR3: TGCGCCAGCAGCTTGGTGGGACTAGCGGGGATAGAGACCCAGTACTTC.

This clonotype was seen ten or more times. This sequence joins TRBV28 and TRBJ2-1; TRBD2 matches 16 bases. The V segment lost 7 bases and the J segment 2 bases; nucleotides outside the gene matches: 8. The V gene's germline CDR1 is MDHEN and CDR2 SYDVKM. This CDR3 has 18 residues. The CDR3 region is CASTGLAGGSGAYNEQFF. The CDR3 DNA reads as TGTGCCAGCACGGGACTAGCGGGAGGGTCTGGCGCCTACAATGAGCAGTTCTTC.

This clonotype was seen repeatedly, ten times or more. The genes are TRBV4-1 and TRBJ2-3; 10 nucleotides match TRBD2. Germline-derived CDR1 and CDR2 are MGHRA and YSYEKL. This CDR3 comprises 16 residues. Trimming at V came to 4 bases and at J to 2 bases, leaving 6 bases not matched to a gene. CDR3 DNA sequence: TGCGCCAGCAGCCTCCTAGCGGGAGCTTCCACAGATACGCAGTATTTT. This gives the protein CASSLLAGASTDTQYF.

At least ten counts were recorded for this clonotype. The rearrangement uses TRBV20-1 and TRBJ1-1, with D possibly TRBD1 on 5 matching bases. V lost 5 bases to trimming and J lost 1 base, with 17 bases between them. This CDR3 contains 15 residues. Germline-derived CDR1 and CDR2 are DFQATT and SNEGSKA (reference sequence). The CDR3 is CSAHPTGGPNTEAFF. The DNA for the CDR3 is TGCAGTGCTCACCCCACCGGGGGACCGAACACTGAAGCTTTCTTT.

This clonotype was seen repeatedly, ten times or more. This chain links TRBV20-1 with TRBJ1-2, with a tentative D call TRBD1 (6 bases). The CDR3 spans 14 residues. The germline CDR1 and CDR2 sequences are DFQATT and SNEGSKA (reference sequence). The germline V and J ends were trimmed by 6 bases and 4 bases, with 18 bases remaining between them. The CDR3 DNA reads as TGCAGTGCCACGACGGGGGGACACGGCTATGGCTACACCTTC. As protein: CSATTGGHGYGYTF.

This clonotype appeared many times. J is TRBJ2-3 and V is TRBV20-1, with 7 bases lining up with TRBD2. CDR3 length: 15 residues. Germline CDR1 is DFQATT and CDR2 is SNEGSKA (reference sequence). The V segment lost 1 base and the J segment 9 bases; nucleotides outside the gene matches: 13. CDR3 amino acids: CSARAWLAAQDTQYF. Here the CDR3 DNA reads TGCAGTGCTAGAGCTTGGCTAGCGGCTCAGGACACGCAGTATTTT.

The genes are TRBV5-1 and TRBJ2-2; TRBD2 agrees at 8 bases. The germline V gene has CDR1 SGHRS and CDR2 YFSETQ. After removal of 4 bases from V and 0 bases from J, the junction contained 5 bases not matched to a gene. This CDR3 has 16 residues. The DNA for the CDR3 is TGCGCCAGCAGCCGGCTAGCGGGTTCGAACACCGGGGAGCTGTTTTTT. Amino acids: CASSRLAGSNTGELFF.

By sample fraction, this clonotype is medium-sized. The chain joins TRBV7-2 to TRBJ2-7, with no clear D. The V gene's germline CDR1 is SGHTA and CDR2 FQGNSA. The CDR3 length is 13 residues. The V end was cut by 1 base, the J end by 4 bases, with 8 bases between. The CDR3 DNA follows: TGTGCCAGCAGCTTAGAGTTCTCTTACGAGCAGTACTTC. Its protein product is CASSLEFSYEQYF. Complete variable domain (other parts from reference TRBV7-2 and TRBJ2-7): GAGVSQSPSNKVTEKGKDVELRCDPISGHTALYWYRQSLGQGLEFLIYFQGNSAPDKSGLPSDRFSAERTGGSVSTLTIQRTQQEDSAVYLCASSLEFSYEQYFGPGTRLTVT.

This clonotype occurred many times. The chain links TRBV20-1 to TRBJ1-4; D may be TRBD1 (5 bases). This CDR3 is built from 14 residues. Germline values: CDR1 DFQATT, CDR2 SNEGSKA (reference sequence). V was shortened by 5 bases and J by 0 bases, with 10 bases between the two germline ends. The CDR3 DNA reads TGCAGTGCTTTTCAGGGTACAACTAATGAAAAACTGTTTTTT. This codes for CSAFQGTTNEKLFF.

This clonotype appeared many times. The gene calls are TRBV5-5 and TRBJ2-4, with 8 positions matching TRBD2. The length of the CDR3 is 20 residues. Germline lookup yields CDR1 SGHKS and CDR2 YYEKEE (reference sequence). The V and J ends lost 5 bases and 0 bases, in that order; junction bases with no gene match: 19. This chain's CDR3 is CASSPDYPAGVWQAKNIQYF. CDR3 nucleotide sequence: TGTGCCAGCAGTCCCGACTATCCAGCGGGAGTGTGGCAAGCCAAAAACATTCAGTACTTC.

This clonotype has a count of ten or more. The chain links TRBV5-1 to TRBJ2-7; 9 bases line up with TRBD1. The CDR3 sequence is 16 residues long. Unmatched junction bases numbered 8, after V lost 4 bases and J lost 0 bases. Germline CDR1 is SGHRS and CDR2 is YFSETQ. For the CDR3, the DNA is TGCGCCAGCAGCGGGGGGGGACAGGGCCCCTCCTACGAGCAGTACTTC. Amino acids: CASSGGGQGPSYEQYF. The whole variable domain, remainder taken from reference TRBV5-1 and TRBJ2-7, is KAGVTQTPRYLIKTRGQQVTLSCSPISGHRSVSWYQQTPGQGLQFLFEYFSETQRNKGNFPGRFSGRQFSNSRSEMNVSTLELGDSALYLCASSGGGQGPSYEQYFGPGTRLTVT.

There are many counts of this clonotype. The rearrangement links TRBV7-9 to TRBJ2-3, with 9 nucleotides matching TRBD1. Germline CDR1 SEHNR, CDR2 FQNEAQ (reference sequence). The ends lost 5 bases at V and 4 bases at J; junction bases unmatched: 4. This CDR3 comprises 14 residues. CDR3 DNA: TGTGCCAGCAGCAGCCGGACAGGGGCAGATACGCAGTATTTT. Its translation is CASSSRTGADTQYF.

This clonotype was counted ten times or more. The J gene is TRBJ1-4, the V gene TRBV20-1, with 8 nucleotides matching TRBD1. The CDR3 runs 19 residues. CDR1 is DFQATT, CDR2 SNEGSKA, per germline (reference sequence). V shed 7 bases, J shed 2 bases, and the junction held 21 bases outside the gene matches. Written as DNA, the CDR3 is TGCAGTGTCACCACACCCCGGACAGGGCTGGGGCCGACTAATGAAAAACTGTTTTTT. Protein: CSVTTPRTGLGPTNEKLFF.

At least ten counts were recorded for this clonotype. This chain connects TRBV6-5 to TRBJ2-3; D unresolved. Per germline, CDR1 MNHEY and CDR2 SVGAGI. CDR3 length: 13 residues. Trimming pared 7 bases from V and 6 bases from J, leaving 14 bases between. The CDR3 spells CASTPALRDTQYF. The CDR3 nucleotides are TGTGCCAGCACCCCGGCGTTGAGGGATACGCAGTATTTT.

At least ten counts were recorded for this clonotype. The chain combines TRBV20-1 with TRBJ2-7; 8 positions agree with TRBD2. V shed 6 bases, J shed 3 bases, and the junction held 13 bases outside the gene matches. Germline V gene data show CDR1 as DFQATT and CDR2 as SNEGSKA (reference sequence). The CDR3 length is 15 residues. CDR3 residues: CSARELAGNVYEQYF. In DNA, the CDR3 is TGCAGTGCACGAGAGTTAGCGGGAAACGTCTACGAGCAGTACTTC.

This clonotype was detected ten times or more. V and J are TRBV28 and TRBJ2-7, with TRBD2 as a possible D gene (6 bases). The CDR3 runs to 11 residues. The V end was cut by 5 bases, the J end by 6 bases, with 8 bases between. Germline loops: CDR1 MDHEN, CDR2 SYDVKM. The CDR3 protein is CASSRGFEQYF. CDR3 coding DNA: TGTGCCAGCAGTCGGGGGTTCGAGCAGTACTTC. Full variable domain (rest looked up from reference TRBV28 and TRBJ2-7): DVKVTQSSRYLVKRTGEKVFLECVQDMDHENMFWYRQDPGLGLRLIYFSYDVKMKEKGDIPEGYSVSREKKERFSLILESASTNQTSMYLCASSRGFEQYFGPGTRLTVT.

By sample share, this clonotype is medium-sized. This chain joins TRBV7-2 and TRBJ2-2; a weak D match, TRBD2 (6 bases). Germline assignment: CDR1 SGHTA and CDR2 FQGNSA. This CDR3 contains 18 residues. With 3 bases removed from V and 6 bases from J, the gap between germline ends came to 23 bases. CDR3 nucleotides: TGTGCCAGCAGCTTCGACTCAGGGAGGCTAGCTGCGGCCGGGGAGCTGTTTTTT. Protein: CASSFDSGRLAAAGELFF. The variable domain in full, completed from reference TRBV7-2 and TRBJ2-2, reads GAGVSQSPSNKVTEKGKDVELRCDPISGHTALYWYRQSLGQGLEFLIYFQGNSAPDKSGLPSDRFSAERTGGSVSTLTIQRTQQEDSAVYLCASSFDSGRLAAAGELFFGEGSRLTVL.

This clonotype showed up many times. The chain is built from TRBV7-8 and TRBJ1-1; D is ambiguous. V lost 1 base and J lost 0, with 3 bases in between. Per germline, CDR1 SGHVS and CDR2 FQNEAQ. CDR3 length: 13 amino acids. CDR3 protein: CASSLDLNTEAFF. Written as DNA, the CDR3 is TGTGCCAGCAGCTTAGACCTGAACACTGAAGCTTTCTTT.